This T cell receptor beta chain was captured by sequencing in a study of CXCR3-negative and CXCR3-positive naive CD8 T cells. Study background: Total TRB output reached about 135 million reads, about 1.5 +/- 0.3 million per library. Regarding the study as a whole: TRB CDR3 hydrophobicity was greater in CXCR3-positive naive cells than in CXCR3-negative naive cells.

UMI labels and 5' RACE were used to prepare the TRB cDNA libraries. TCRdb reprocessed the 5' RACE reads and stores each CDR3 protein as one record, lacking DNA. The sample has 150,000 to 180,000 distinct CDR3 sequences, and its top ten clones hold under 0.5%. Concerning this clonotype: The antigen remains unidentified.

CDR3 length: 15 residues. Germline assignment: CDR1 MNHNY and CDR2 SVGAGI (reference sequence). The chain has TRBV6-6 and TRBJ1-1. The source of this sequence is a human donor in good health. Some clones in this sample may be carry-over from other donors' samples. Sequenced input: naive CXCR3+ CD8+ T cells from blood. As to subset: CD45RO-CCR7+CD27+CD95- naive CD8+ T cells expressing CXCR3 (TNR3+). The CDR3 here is CASSDFRRLGTEAFF.